This T cell receptor (beta chain) is from a study of shared clonotypes between healthy human individuals. Assay: immunoSEQ multiplex PCR; the TCRdb copy retains only in-frame clones and omits some. The sample has 300,000 to 400,000 clones; over 70% are singletons. Donors comprised healthy HIV-negative adults lacking recent acute infections or vaccinations. Trimming removed 0 bases from V and 3 bases from J, with 9 bases in between. This CDR3 has 14 amino acids. The germline V gene encodes CDR1 SGHRS and CDR2 YFSETQ. The sample was memory CD4+ T cells sorted from blood. The sample's subset: CD45RA-negative fraction. The clonotype was recovered from a man aged 25-45 years in good health. The rearrangement joins TRBV5-1 to TRBJ1-1; no clear D. The CDR3 sequence is CASSLGSDYTEAFF. The DNA of the CDR3 is TGCGCCAGCAGCTTGGGGTCCGACTACACTGAAGCTTTCTTT.